The entry below gives a single TCR beta chain sequence along with its context. The data originate from a study of blood T cell repertoires in COVID-19. Trimming cost V 2 bases and J 4 bases, with 12 bases left between them. Per the germline V gene, CDR1 is SGHDT and CDR2 is YYEEEE. This CDR3 spans 14 amino acids. In the authors' methods: Scientists estimated how many nucleated cells there were by amplifying reference gene primers. Profiling relied on immunoSEQ multiplex PCR, and the TCRdb table lists in-frame clones only, not all of them. The D gene and trimming were derived from the DNA, and the V and J assignments and clone size from that table. The sample holds around 300,000 clones, approximately 85% seen once.

This sequence was found in a woman between 65 and 79 years old with acute or convalescent COVID-19. Sequencing used peripheral blood. This rearrangement joins TRBV5-6 to TRBJ1-2; D is perhaps TRBD1 (5 bases). The CDR3 nucleotides are TGTGCCAGCAGCTTATGGGGGGATGCCTATGGCTACACCTTC. Translating gives CASSLWGDAYGYTF.